These T cell receptor beta chains were read from a single sample in a study of T cells expressing NK-cell markers. TCRdb reprocessed the 5' RACE reads and stores each CDR3 protein as one record, lacking DNA. Reported are roughly 180,000 distinct CDR3 sequences; the ten largest clones contain about a fifth. The sample consisted of blood T cells: a sorted CD56 or NKG2C T cell subset, CD4+ or CD8+ T cells, or bulk PBMC T cells (not recorded which). The receptors were gathered from a woman between 18 and 70 years old in good health. Each CDR3 is given with its conserved first and last residue.

V gene	J gene	CDR3 protein
TRBV7-2	TRBJ1-2	CASSKPGQGFIGTF
TRBV9	TRBJ1-1	CASSVGEDTEAFF
TRBV5-6	TRBJ2-1	CASSFASGGASYNEQFF
TRBV7-2	TRBJ2-1	CASSFSTSGLRGNEQFF
TRBV12-3/TRBV12-4	TRBJ1-5	CASRPRGIGNQPQHF
TRBV2	TRBJ2-7	CASNLGQGEGYEQYF
TRBV18	TRBJ2-7	CASSPGTSFRLSYEQYF
TRBV5-1	TRBJ1-6	CASSRVLGSDSPLHF
TRBV6-2/TRBV6-3	TRBJ1-4	CASSRPGTGEEKLFF
TRBV11-3	TRBJ1-5	CASSLVGDREDYSNQPQHF
TRBV10-2	TRBJ2-7	CASSEIAGGGGEQYF
TRBV4-1	TRBJ2-1	CASSQPTRAGLFNEQFF
TRBV5-1	TRBJ2-1	CASSGPGTSGGSYNEQFF
TRBV3-1	TRBJ2-7	CASSQVIRDLEQYF
TRBV4-1	TRBJ2-3	CASSQMGAFTDTQYF
TRBV5-1	TRBJ2-7	CASSTNREYEQYF
TRBV2	TRBJ2-7	CASSERQGPYEQYF
TRBV5-1	TRBJ1-2	CASNPDPGQGRYGYTF
TRBV7-9	TRBJ2-1	CASIGTSGSYNEQFF
TRBV7-9	TRBJ1-4	CASSDRRGEKLFF
TRBV12-3/TRBV12-4	TRBJ2-5	CASSSGTGGTQYF
TRBV24-1	TRBJ2-3	CATSDPTTLGTQYF
TRBV21-1	TRBJ1-2	CASSKMGHSYGYTF
TRBV18	TRBJ1-1	CASSPQRGDTEAFF
TRBV7-3	TRBJ2-4	CASSLSSGQDIQYF
TRBV28	TRBJ2-7	CASSPTGAQTYEQYF
TRBV7-9	TRBJ1-1	CASSFPDRDTEAFF
TRBV7-9	TRBJ2-1	CASSLAGGRSFNEQFF
TRBV12-3/TRBV12-4	TRBJ2-7	CASRDNTRNRDEQYF
TRBV5-6	TRBJ1-1	CASSFRRARSEAFF
TRBV20-1	TRBJ2-1	CSASLIAAYNEQFF
TRBV20-1	TRBJ1-1	CSAREGNRDTEAFF
TRBV7-9	TRBJ1-1	CASSPNVGLNTEAFF
TRBV24-1	TRBJ1-5	CATSGGRTNQPQHF
TRBV9	TRBJ2-3	CASSGAGGSTDTQYF
TRBV2	TRBJ2-5	CASRKGLAGQETQYF
TRBV6-1	TRBJ1-5	CASSRDGGRQPQHF
TRBV3-1	TRBJ2-3	CASSPSTGGGTQYF
TRBV20-1	TRBJ2-7	CSAGGQGAISYEQYF
TRBV3-1	TRBJ2-6	CASSQVGGANVLTF
TRBV24-1	TRBJ2-1	CATSDSGLAGGEQFF
TRBV25-1	TRBJ2-5	CASSEYRGTGFSETQYF
TRBV20-1	TRBJ2-5	CSLTLRETQYF
TRBV18	TRBJ2-5	CASSRAGSPQETQYF
TRBV5-1	TRBJ2-1	CASSEVSSSYNEQFF
TRBV2	TRBJ2-3	CASSIAGATDTQYF
TRBV20-1	TRBJ2-1	CSASLAGTGNEQFF
TRBV5-1	TRBJ1-2	CASSLGDRSYGYTF
TRBV2	TRBJ1-5	CASRAGNQPQHF
TRBV5-1	TRBJ1-6	CASSLVGQKYNSPLHF